Following are 18 T cell receptor beta chains from one sample sequenced in a study of beta chain features in type 1 diabetes. TCRB transcripts that were expressed got sequenced, as all of the isolated RNA had been reverse transcribed. Sequenced by immunoSEQ multiplex PCR; TCRdb stores in-frame clones only, minus some. The sample holds hundreds of thousands of clones, around 15% seen once. Sequenced sample: naive CD4+ T cells from blood. The receptors here all came from a man between 18 and 29 years old in good health.

This chain joins TRBV7-3 and TRBJ1-1; 7 bases match TRBD1. Germline assignment: CDR1 SGHTA and CDR2 FQGTGA. This CDR3 has 13 residues. V was pared by 5 bases and J by 6 bases, with 6 bases of the junction left unmatched. The CDR3 sequence: CASSVQGVAEAFF. CDR3 nucleotides: TGTGCCAGCAGCGTCCAGGGGGTGGCTGAAGCTTTCTTT.

There are a few counts of this clone. The chain has TRBV7-2 and TRBJ2-5; perhaps TRBD2 as D (5 bases). V dropped 5 bases and J dropped 5 bases, with 15 bases sitting between them. The CDR3 is 14 residues long. Per the germline V gene, CDR1 is SGHTA and CDR2 is FQGNSA. The CDR3 DNA is TGTGCCAGCAGCCCGAGGGCGGTGGAGGAGACCCAGTACTTC. Translating it yields CASSPRAVEETQYF.

This clone turned up a few times. This chain joins TRBV9 and TRBJ1-1, with D perhaps matching TRBD1 (5 bases). The CDR3 contains 14 residues. V was clipped by 3 bases and J by 5 bases, with 14 bases between them. Germline V gene data show CDR1 as SGDLS and CDR2 as YYNGEE. The CDR3: CASSDLGGRTEAFF. The DNA for the CDR3 is TGTGCCAGCAGCGATCTCGGGGGAAGAACTGAAGCTTTCTTT.

This clone has more than one count but fewer than ten. The rearrangement uses TRBV4-2 and TRBJ1-2; D is possibly TRBD1 (6 bases). Germline V lookup: CDR1 LGHNA, CDR2 YNFKEQ. The V gene lost 3 bases and the J gene lost 6 bases, with 17 bases spanning the gap. The CDR3 covers 15 residues. The CDR3 spells CASSQGTGRGNGYTF. The CDR3, as DNA: TGTGCCAGCAGCCAGGGTACAGGGCGGGGTAATGGCTACACCTTC.

This clone has just one count. This chain's CDR3 is CASSVAGGLQETQYF. CDR3 DNA: TGTGCCAGCAGCGTAGCGGGGGGGTTACAAGAGACCCAGTACTTC. V and J are TRBV9 and TRBJ2-5, with 8 bases matching TRBD2. Trimming took 0 bases from V and 2 from J; bases not matched to a gene: 3. CDR3 size: 15 residues. Germline CDR1 reads SGDLS; CDR2 reads YYNGEE.

The chain joins TRBV7-9 to TRBJ1-4; D not certain. The CDR3 contains 14 residues. Germline V lookup: CDR1 SEHNR, CDR2 FQNEAQ (reference sequence). The germline V and J ends were trimmed by 0 bases and 2 bases, with 4 bases remaining between them. CDR3 sequence: CASSLAGTNEKLFF. The DNA for the CDR3 is TGTGCCAGCAGCTTAGCGGGTACTAATGAAAAACTGTTTTTT.

The chain joins TRBV7-2 to TRBJ1-5; the match to TRBD1 covers 7 bases. Trimming removed 5 bases from V and 7 bases from J; junction bases left unmatched: 8. The CDR3 covers 14 residues. Germline loops: CDR1 SGHTA, CDR2 FQGNSA. CDR3 in DNA: TGTGCCAGCAGCCAAAACAGGGGTGTACAGCCCCAGCATTTT. It translates to CASSQNRGVQPQHF.

In DNA, the CDR3 is TGTGCCAGCAGCCAAGATAGGAAGGGCCGATACACAGGGGCTGGGGAGCTGTTTTTT. Translated: CASSQDRKGRYTGAGELFF. The genes are TRBV4-2 and TRBJ2-2; 7 bases align to TRBD1. The CDR3 is 19 amino acids. The V and J ends lost 0 bases and 8 bases, in that order; junction bases with no gene match: 18. Germline V gives CDR1 LGHNA, CDR2 YNFKEQ.

In its sample, this clone was seen once. The chain recombines TRBV7-9 with TRBJ2-7, with D perhaps being TRBD1 or TRBD2 (5 bases each). The CDR3 is 14 amino acids. Per germline, CDR1 SEHNR and CDR2 FQNEAQ (reference sequence). Between the trimmed V and J ends, which lost 3 bases and 2 bases, there was a span of 11 bases. The CDR3 region has the DNA TGTGCCAGCAGCTTCAGGGACGGACCCTACGAGCAGTACTTC. It codes for CASSFRDGPYEQYF. The full variable domain, completed using reference TRBV7-9 and TRBJ2-7, is DTGVSQNPRHKITKRGQNVTFRCDPISEHNRLYWYRQTLGQGPEFLTYFQNEAQLEKSRLLSDRFSAERPKGSFSTLEIQRTEQGDSAMYLCASSFRDGPYEQYFGPGTRLTVT.

This clone was seen more than once but under ten times. The chain combines TRBV29-1 with TRBJ2-1; 7 bases match TRBD2. The CDR3 has 10 residues. CDR1 and CDR2 from the germline V gene are SQVTM and ANQGSEA. As DNA, the CDR3 is TGCACCTCGGGGGGAAATGAGCAGTTCTTC. This encodes CTSGGNEQFF.

This clone was counted ten times or more. This chain links TRBV7-9 with TRBJ2-4; 9 nucleotides align to TRBD2. CDR1 and CDR2 from the germline V gene are SEHNR and FQNEAQ (reference sequence). This CDR3 comprises 17 residues. The V and J ends lost 5 bases and 4 bases, in that order; junction bases with no gene match: 12. The chain's CDR3 is CASSPVFLAGTKNIQYF. CDR3 nucleotide sequence: TGTGCCAGCAGCCCTGTTTTCCTAGCGGGGACGAAAAACATTCAGTACTTC.

The J gene is TRBJ1-6, the V gene TRBV30; D not certain. V lost 0 bases and J 8 bases, leaving 5 bases between the germline ends. Germline values: CDR1 GTSNPN, CDR2 SVGIG (reference sequence). This CDR3 spans 12 amino acids. The CDR3 DNA sequence: TGTGCCTGGAGTGTTTGGTATTCACCCCTCCACTTT. Its protein product is CAWSVWYSPLHF.

A remark on this clone: In the same sample, other DNA sequences code for this CDR3. V gene TRBV28 combines with J gene TRBJ2-7, with a possible D match to TRBD1 (6 bases). Germline V gives CDR1 MDHEN, CDR2 SYDVKM. The V end lost 6 bases, the J end lost 3 bases, and 12 bases lay between the germline ends. This CDR3 is built from 13 residues. In nucleotides, the CDR3 is TGTGCCAGCAGCCTGACAGGAGGCTACGAGCAGTACTTC. This gives the protein CASSLTGGYEQYF.

For this clone: This sample also contains other DNA sequences that code for the same CDR3. This chain links TRBV9 with TRBJ2-1; TRBD2 is a possible D gene (5 bases). The CDR3 totals 12 residues. V was clipped by 0 bases and J by 9 bases, with 7 bases between them. CDR1 is SGDLS, CDR2 YYNGEE, per germline. The CDR3 region has the DNA TGTGCCAGCAGCGTAGTCGGAGGTGAGCAGTTCTTC. Encoded protein: CASSVVGGEQFF.

This clone was seen only a few times. The chain links TRBV7-2 to TRBJ2-3; D perhaps matches TRBD2 (5 bases). From germline, CDR1 is SGHTA and CDR2 FQGNSA. CDR3 size: 13 residues. Trimming cost V 6 bases and J 2 bases, with 9 bases left between them. The CDR3 spells CASRLTITDTQYF. For the CDR3, the DNA is TGTGCCAGCAGGCTGACTATCACAGATACGCAGTATTTT. Together with reference TRBV7-2 and TRBJ2-3, the CDR3 gives the full variable domain: GAGVSQSPSNKVTEKGKDVELRCDPISGHTALYWYRQSLGQGLEFLIYFQGNSAPDKSGLPSDRFSAERTGGSVSTLTIQRTQQEDSAVYLCASRLTITDTQYFGPGTRLTVL.

The sample holds a few counts of this clone. This chain links TRBV5-6 with TRBJ1-1, with D unclear. The CDR3 runs to 13 residues. In germline, CDR1 is SGHDT, CDR2 YYEEEE. V dropped 4 bases and J dropped 0 bases, with 7 bases sitting between them. CDR3 residues: CASSPQLNTEAFF. As DNA, the CDR3 is TGTGCCAGCAGCCCGCAGTTGAACACTGAAGCTTTCTTT.

This clone appeared a few times. The CDR3 nucleotides are TGTGCCAGCAGCCAGACAGGGTCTGCCCCCTACGAGCAGTACTTC. It specifies CASSQTGSAPYEQYF. This chain uses TRBV7-2 with TRBJ2-7, with 7 bases that match TRBD1. The J segment lost 2 bases and the V segment lost 5 bases, leaving 9 bases of the junction unmatched. Germline V gene lookup returns CDR1 SGHTA and CDR2 FQGNSA. The CDR3 spans 15 residues.

This clone has just a few counts. The chain carries TRBV5-1 and TRBJ2-1, with D perhaps TRBD1 (6 bases). There are 17 residues in the CDR3. Germline V gives CDR1 SGHRS, CDR2 YFSETQ. V dropped 0 bases and J dropped 8 bases, with 21 bases sitting between them. CDR3 nucleotides: TGCGCCAGCAGCTTGGTACCCACAGGGAGTGGCAGACATGAGCAGTTCTTC. This codes for CASSLVPTGSGRHEQFF.